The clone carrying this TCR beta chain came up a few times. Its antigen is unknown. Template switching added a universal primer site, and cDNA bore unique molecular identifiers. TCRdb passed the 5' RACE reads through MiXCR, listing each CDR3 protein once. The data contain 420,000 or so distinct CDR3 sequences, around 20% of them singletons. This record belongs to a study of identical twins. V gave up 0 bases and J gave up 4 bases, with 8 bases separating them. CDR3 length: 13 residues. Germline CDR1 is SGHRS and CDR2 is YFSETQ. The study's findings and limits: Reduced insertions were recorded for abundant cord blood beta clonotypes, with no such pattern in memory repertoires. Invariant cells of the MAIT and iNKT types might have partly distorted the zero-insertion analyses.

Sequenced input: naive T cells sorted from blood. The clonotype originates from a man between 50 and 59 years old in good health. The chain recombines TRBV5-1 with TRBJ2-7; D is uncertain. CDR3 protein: CASSLATAYEQYF. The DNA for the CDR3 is TGCGCCAGCAGCTTGGCCACAGCTTACGAGCAGTACTTC.